This T cell receptor (beta chain) stems from a study of blood T cell repertoires in COVID-19. TCRdb keeps only in-frame clones here, not all; method: immunoSEQ multiplex PCR. In the table there are approximately 140,000 clones, 80% to 85% of which are singletons. This clone was found a few times. Trimming cost V 3 bases and J 4 bases, with 15 bases left between them. The CDR3 runs to 15 residues. Germline V gives CDR1 KGHSH, CDR2 LQKENI. The source material was PBMCs or T cells enriched from blood (not recorded which). The origin of this receptor is a woman aged 45-65 years who had been exposed to COVID-19. The chain combines TRBV18 with TRBJ1-1, with D perhaps TRBD1 (5 bases). This chain's CDR3 is CASSPSVGGGTEAFF. CDR3 coding DNA: TGTGCCAGCTCACCGTCGGTAGGCGGGGGCACTGAAGCTTTCTTT.